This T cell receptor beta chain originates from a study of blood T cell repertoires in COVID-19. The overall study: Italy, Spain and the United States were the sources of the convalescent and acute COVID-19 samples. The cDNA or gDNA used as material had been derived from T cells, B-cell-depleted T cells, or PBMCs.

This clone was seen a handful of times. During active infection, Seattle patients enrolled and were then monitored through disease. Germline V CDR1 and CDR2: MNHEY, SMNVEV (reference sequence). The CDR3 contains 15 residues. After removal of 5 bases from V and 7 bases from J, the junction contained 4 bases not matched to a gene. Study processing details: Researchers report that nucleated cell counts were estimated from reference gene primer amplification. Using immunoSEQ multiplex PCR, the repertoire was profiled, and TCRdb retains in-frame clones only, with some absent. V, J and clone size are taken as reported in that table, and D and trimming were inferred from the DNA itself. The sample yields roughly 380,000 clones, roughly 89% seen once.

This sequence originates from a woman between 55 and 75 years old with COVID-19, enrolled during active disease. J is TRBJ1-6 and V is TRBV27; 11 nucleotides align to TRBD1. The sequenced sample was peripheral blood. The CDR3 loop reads CASSRGQGGNSPLHF. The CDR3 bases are TGTGCCAGCAGTCGGGGACAGGGGGGGAATTCACCCCTCCACTTT.